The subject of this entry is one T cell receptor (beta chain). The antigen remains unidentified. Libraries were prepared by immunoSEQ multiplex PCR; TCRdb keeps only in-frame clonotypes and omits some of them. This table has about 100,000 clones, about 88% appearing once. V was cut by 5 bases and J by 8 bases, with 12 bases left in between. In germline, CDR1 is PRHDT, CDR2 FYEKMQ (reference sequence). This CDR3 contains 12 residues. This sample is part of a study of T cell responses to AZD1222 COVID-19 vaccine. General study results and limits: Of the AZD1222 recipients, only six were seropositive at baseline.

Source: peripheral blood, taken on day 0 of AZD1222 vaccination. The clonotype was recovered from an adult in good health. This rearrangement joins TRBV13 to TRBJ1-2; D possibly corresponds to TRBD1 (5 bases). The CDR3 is CASSRGWGGYTF. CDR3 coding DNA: TGTGCCAGCAGCCGCGGGTGGGGCGGCTACACCTTC.